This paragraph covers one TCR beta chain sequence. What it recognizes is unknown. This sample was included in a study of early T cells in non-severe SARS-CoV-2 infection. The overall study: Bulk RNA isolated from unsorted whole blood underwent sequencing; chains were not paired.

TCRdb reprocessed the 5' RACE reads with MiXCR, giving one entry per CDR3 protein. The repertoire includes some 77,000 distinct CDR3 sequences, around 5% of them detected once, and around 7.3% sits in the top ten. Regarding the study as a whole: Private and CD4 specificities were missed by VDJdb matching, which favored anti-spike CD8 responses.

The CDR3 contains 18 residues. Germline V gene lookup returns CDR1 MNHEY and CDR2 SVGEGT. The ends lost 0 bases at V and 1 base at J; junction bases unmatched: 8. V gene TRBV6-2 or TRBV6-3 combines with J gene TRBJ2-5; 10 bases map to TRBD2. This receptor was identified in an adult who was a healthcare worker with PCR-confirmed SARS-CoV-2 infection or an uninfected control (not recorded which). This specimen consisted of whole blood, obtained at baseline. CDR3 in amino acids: CASSYSPTWTSGQETQYF. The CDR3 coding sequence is TGTGCCAGCAGTTACTCGCCTACCTGGACTAGCGGCCAAGAGACCCAGTACTTC.